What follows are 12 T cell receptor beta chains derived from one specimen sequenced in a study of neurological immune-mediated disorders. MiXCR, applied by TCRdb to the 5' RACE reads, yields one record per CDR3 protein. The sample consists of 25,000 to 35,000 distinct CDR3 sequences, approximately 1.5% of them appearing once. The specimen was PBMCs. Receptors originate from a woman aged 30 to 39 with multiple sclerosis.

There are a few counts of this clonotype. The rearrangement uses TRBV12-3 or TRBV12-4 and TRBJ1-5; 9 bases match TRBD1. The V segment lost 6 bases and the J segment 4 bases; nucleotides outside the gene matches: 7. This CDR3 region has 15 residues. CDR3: CASSTGTGFNQPQHF. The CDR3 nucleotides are TGTGCCAGCAGCACAGGGACAGGGTTTAATCAGCCCCAGCATTTT.

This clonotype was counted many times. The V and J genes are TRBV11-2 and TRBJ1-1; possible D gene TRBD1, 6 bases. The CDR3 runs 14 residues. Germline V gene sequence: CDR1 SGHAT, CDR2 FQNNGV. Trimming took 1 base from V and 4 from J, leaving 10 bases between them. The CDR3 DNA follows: TGTGCCAGCAGCTTAGCAGGGGTTGGCACTGAAGCTTTCTTT. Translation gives CASSLAGVGTEAFF. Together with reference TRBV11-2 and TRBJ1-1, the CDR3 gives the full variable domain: EAGVAQSPRYKIIEKRQSVAFWCNPISGHATLYWYQQILGQGPKLLIQFQNNGVVDDSQLPKDRFSAERLKGVDSTLKIQPAKLEDSAVYLCASSLAGVGTEAFFGQGTRLTVV.

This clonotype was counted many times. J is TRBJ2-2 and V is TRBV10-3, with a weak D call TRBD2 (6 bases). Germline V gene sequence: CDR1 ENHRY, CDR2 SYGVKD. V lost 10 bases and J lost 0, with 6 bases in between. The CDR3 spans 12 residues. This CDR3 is CATGANTGELFF. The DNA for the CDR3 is TGTGCCACGGGGGCGAACACCGGGGAGCTGTTTTTT.

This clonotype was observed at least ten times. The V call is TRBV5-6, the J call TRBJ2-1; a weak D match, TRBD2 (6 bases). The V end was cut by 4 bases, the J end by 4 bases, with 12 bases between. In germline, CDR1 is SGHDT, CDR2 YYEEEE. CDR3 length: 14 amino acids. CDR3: CASSASAKYNEQFF. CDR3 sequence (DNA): TGTGCCAGCAGCGCTAGCGCGAAGTACAATGAGCAGTTCTTC.

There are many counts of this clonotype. CDR3 sequence: CASSLPGFRPNYEQYF. The CDR3 DNA is TGTGCCAGCAGTTTACCAGGATTCCGTCCGAACTACGAGCAGTACTTC. V and J are TRBV6-2 or TRBV6-3 and TRBJ2-7; D unclear. V was cut by 4 bases and J by 3 bases, with 19 bases left in between. CDR3 length: 16 residues. Looked up from germline, CDR1 is MNHEY and CDR2 is SVGEGT.

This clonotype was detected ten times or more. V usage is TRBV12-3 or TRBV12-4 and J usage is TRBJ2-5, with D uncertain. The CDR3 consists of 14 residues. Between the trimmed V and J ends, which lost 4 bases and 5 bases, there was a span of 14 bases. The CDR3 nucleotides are TGTGCCAGCAGTTCCGCGCCGGCAGAGGAGACCCAGTACTTC. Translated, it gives CASSSAPAEETQYF.

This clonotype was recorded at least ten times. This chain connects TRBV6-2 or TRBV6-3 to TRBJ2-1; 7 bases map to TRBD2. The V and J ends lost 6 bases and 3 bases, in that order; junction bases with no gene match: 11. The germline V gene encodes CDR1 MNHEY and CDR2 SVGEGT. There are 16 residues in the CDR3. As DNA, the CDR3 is TGTGCCAGCAGCCCCCCCGGGGCGGGGGACTACAATGAGCAGTTCTTC. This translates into CASSPPGAGDYNEQFF.

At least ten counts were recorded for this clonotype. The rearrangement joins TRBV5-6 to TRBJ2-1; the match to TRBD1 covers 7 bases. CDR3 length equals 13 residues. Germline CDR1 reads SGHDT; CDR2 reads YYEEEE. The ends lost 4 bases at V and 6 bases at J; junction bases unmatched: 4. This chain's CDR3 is CASSMAGGNEQFF. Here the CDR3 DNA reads TGTGCCAGCAGCATGGCAGGGGGCAATGAGCAGTTCTTC.

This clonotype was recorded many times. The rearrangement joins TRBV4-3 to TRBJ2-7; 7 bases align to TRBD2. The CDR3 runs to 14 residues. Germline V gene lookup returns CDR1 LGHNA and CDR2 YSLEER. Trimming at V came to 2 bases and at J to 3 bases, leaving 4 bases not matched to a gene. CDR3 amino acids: CASSQYPGGYEQYF. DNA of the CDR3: TGCGCCAGCAGCCAATATCCGGGGGGCTACGAGCAGTACTTC.

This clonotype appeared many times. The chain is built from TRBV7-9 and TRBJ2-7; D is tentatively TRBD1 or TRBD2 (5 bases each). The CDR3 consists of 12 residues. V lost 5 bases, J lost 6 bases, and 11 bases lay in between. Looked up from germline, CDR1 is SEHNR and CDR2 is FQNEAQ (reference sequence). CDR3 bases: TGTGCCAGCAGCCCCGGGACCCGCGAGCAGTACTTC. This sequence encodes CASSPGTREQYF.

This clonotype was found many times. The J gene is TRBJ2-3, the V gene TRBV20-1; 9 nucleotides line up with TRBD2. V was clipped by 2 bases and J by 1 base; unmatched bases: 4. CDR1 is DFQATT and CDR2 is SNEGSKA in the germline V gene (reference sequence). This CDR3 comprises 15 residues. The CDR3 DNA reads TGCAGTGCTAGACTTAGCGGGGGACGCACAGATACGCAGTATTTT. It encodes CSARLSGGRTDTQYF.

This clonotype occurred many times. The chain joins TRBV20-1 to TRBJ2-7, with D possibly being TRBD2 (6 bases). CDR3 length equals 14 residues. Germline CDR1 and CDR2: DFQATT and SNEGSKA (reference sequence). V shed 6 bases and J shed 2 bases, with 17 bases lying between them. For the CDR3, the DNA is TGCAGTGCGGACGCCACGGGGGTAGCCTACGAGCAGTACTTC. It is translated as CSADATGVAYEQYF.